The T cell receptor beta chain under discussion was sequenced for a study of T cells after yellow fever vaccination. Study-level results: Contamination by abundant bulk-population clonotypes could be present in FACS-sorted repertoires.

TCRdb re-called the 5' RACE reads through MiXCR, storing one row per CDR3 protein. The profile shows 400,000 to 450,000 distinct CDR3 sequences, 18% of them singletons. The table lists this clonotype with a few counts. No antigen is known for it. The CDR3 contains 16 residues. Germline V lookup: CDR1 SGHVS, CDR2 FNYEAQ. The V end was cut by 5 bases, the J end by 1 base, with 12 bases between. Sequences were derived from PBMCs, sampled before the yellow fever booster vaccination. This rearrangement joins TRBV7-6 to TRBJ2-6; D gene ambiguous. The receptor's source is a man aged 18 to 29 who received the YFV17D yellow fever vaccine. Written as DNA, the CDR3 is TGTGCCAGCAGCCCCCGCGGCGGTTCTGGGGCCAACGTCCTGACTTTC. Protein: CASSPRGGSGANVLTF.